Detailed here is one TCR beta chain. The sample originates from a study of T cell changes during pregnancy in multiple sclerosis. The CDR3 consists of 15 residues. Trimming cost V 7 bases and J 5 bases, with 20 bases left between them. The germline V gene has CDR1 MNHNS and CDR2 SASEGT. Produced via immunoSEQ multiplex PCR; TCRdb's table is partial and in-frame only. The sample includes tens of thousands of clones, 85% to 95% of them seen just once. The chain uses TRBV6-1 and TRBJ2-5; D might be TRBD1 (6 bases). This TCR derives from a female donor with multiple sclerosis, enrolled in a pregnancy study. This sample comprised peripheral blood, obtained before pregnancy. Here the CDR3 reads CASTLMESGAETQYF. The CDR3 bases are TGTGCCAGCACCCTGATGGAGTCAGGGGCGGAGACCCAGTACTTC.